The rows below give T cell receptor beta chains drawn from one sample of a study of radiation and T cells in renal cell carcinoma. Clones were read by immunoSEQ multiplex PCR, and TCRdb kept only the in-frame ones, dropping some. The repertoire holds about 130,000 clones, around 82% seen once, with roughly 5.9% in the top ten. The source was blood, collected from a patient whose treatment included radiotherapy and nephrectomy. All receptors come from a man in his forties or fifties with renal cell carcinoma. CDR3s include the opening cysteine and the closing phenylalanine or tryptophan. A D gene is named only where the DNA matches it firmly. The size of a clone is reported for some rows only, either as once, few or many, or as a class for expanded clones.

cdr3_aa cdr3_nt clone_size v_call d_call j_call
CASSVEGAEQYF TGTGCCAGCAGCGTAGAAGGTGCCGAGCAGTACTTC - TRBV9 - TRBJ2-7
CASSSPGRRETQYF TGTGCCAGCAGTTCTCCGGGTCGGCGGGAGACCCAGTACTTC - TRBV7-2 - TRBJ2-5
CSVTGGGAKNIQYF TGCAGCGTGACGGGCGGGGGCGCCAAAAACATTCAGTACTTC - TRBV29-1 - TRBJ2-4
CASSFPGREAFF TGTGCCAGCAGCTTCCCCGGACGGGAAGCTTTCTTT - TRBV5-5 - TRBJ1-1
CASSNLGSGNTIYF TGCGCCAGCAGCAACCTCGGGTCTGGAAACACCATATATTTT - TRBV5-1 - TRBJ1-3
CAISGVAGWGEQYF TGTGCCATATCCGGGGTAGCGGGATGGGGAGAGCAGTACTTC once TRBV30 TRBD2 TRBJ2-7
CASSYSSAYSNQPQHF TGTGCCAGCAGTTACTCGTCAGCTTATAGCAATCAGCCCCAGCATTTT - TRBV6-5 - TRBJ1-5
CASSVGRGNTEAFF TGTGCCAGCAGCGTAGGAAGGGGGAACACTGAAGCTTTCTTT few TRBV9 - TRBJ1-1
CASSPGTANYGYTF TGTGCCAGTAGTCCCGGGACAGCTAACTATGGCTACACCTTC few TRBV19 TRBD1 TRBJ1-2
CASRAGTVAYEQYF TGTGCCAGCAGAGCCGGGACAGTGGCCTACGAGCAGTACTTC few TRBV7-9 TRBD1 TRBJ2-7
CASSLDRGGVGELFF TGTGCCAGCAGTTTAGACAGGGGAGGGGTCGGGGAGCTGTTTTTT - TRBV27 - TRBJ2-2
CASSGGTGKNIQYF TGTGCCAGCAGTGGTGGGACAGGGAAAAACATTCAGTACTTC - TRBV6-1 TRBD1 TRBJ2-4
CASSLGQSSYEQYF TGTGCCAGCAGCTTAGGACAGTCTTCCTACGAGCAGTACTTC - TRBV11-3 - TRBJ2-7
CASSSGTRSISTDTQYF TGTGCCAGCAGCTCCGGGACTAGGAGTATTAGCACAGATACGCAGTATTTT - TRBV5-4 TRBD2 TRBJ2-3
CASSVGVAGQETQYF TGTGCCAGCAGCGTAGGGGTAGCAGGGCAAGAGACCCAGTACTTC few TRBV9 - TRBJ2-5
CASRSSGELFF TGTGCCAGCAGGTCCTCGGGGGAGCTGTTTTTT - TRBV25-1 - TRBJ2-2
CASGQGGSGANVLTF TGTGCCAGCGGACAGGGAGGTTCTGGGGCCAACGTCCTGACTTTC - TRBV5-4 TRBD1 TRBJ2-6
CASSGEGQDNEAFF TGTGCCAGCAGCGGAGAGGGACAGGATAATGAAGCTTTCTTT - TRBV5-6 TRBD1 TRBJ1-1
CASSQPGLESYEQYF TGTGCCAGCAGCCAACCGGGACTAGAGTCCTACGAGCAGTACTTC - TRBV7-9 TRBD2 TRBJ2-7
CASSNKGGTEAFF TGTGCCAGCAGCAATAAGGGGGGCACTGAAGCTTTCTTT - TRBV7-9 - TRBJ1-1
CSVEDRAGSSYNEQFF TGCAGCGTTGAAGACCGAGCGGGGAGCTCCTACAATGAGCAGTTCTTC - TRBV29-1 TRBD2 TRBJ2-1
CASSEIPGAPGELFF TGTGCCAGCAGTGAGATCCCAGGGGCGCCCGGGGAGCTGTTTTTT - TRBV6-1 - TRBJ2-2
CAISDFGQGNQPQHF TGTGCCATCAGTGACTTCGGACAGGGAAATCAGCCCCAGCATTTT - TRBV10-3 TRBD1 TRBJ1-5
CASGLLGAGETQYF TGTGCTAGTGGTTTGTTGGGGGCGGGAGAGACCCAGTACTTC once TRBV12-5 - TRBJ2-5
CASSPIFSDTGELFF TGTGCCAGCTCACCGATCTTCTCAGACACCGGGGAGCTGTTTTTT - TRBV18 - TRBJ2-2
CAWSVLRGNEKLFF TGTGCCTGGAGTGTATTAAGGGGGAATGAAAAACTGTTTTTT once TRBV30 - TRBJ1-4
CASSLGRPSGGGVNGYTF TGTGCCAGCAGCTTAGGCCGCCCATCAGGAGGCGGTGTGAATGGCTACACCTTC - TRBV13 - TRBJ1-2
CAISRLTGETQYF TGTGCCATCAGTCGACTAACGGGAGAGACCCAGTACTTC - TRBV10-3 - TRBJ2-5
CASSLALGVTTGELFF TGCGCCAGCAGCTTGGCCCTCGGAGTTACCACCGGGGAGCTGTTTTTT - TRBV5-1 - TRBJ2-2
CASSLGGYGNEQFF TGTGCCAGCAGCTTGGGGGGCTATGGTAATGAGCAGTTCTTC - TRBV7-9 - TRBJ2-1
CASGQGGSSYGYTF TGTGCCAGCGGTCAGGGGGGATCTAGCTATGGCTACACCTTC - TRBV6-5 TRBD1 TRBJ1-2
CASSETGVTYEQYF TGTGCCAGCAGCGAGACAGGGGTCACCTACGAGCAGTACTTC few TRBV14 TRBD1 TRBJ2-7
CASILVGGNTEAFF TGTGCCAGCATCCTCGTGGGGGGGAACACTGAAGCTTTCTTT - TRBV6-5 - TRBJ1-1
CASSHWVAGGRGTGELFF TGTGCCAGCAGCCATTGGGTAGCGGGGGGCCGTGGCACCGGGGAGCTGTTTTTT - TRBV4-2 TRBD2 TRBJ2-2
CASSSDPLAGADTQYF TGTGCCAGCAGTTCCGACCCACTAGCGGGAGCAGATACGCAGTATTTT few TRBV27 TRBD2 TRBJ2-3
CASSINRGTYGYTF TGTGCCAGCAGCATAAACAGGGGAACCTATGGCTACACCTTC once TRBV7-2 TRBD1 TRBJ1-2